One sample yielded the 27 T cell receptor beta chains listed below, sequenced in a study of shared clonotypes between healthy human individuals. TCRdb's copy holds only in-frame clones and misses some; the assay was immunoSEQ multiplex PCR. The top ten hold about 0.13% of the sample, which has millions of clones, 85% to 95% seen once. Source material: naive CD4+ T cells sorted from blood. Subset meaning: CD45RA+ positively selected. Every receptor here comes from a man aged 18-30 years in good health.

This clone was recorded once. The chain links TRBV7-2 to TRBJ2-6; a possible D gene is TRBD2 (5 bases). Trimming stripped 1 base from V and 2 bases from J, with 12 bases between. CDR1 and CDR2 from the germline V gene are SGHTA and FQGNSA. This CDR3 has 17 residues. The CDR3 region has the DNA TGTGCCAGCAGCTTAGATCTCGGGGAACCTGGGGCCAACGTCCTGACTTTC. Protein product: CASSLDLGEPGANVLTF.

V usage is TRBV6-6 and J usage is TRBJ1-4, with 8 bases lining up with TRBD1. The junction had 1 base not matched to a gene; V was cut back by 6 bases and J by 7 bases. The CDR3 sequence is 12 residues long. Germline V gene lookup returns CDR1 MNHNY and CDR2 SVGAGI (reference sequence). CDR3 sequence: CASSDRGEKLFF. Written as DNA, the CDR3 is TGTGCCAGCAGCGACAGGGGTGAAAAACTGTTTTTT.

The V gene is TRBV7-6, the J gene TRBJ2-5; 7 bases fit TRBD1. CDR1 SGHVS and CDR2 FNYEAQ come from the germline V gene. V lost 5 bases to trimming and J lost 2 bases; unmatched junction nucleotides: 20. This CDR3 has 19 amino acids. CDR3 in amino acids: CASSNIVTFSTGTQETQYF. The CDR3, as DNA: TGTGCCAGCAGCAATATTGTTACATTCTCGACAGGGACACAAGAGACCCAGTACTTC.

The rearrangement links TRBV5-1 to TRBJ1-6, with TRBD1 identical over 7 bases. Germline values: CDR1 SGHRS, CDR2 YFSETQ. CDR3 size: 15 residues. The trim removed 4 bases at V and 5 bases at J, leaving 6 bases unmatched. The CDR3 here is CASSPKGTDNSPLHF. DNA of the CDR3: TGCGCCAGCAGCCCGAAGGGGACAGATAATTCACCCCTCCACTTT.

Comments on this clone: This same CDR3 is encoded by further DNA sequences in the sample. V and J are TRBV20-1 and TRBJ2-3; D unclear. The CDR3 loop spans 11 amino acids. The V gene lost 3 bases and the J gene lost 2 bases, with 3 bases spanning the gap. Germline CDR1 reads DFQATT; CDR2 reads SNEGSKA (reference sequence). DNA of the CDR3: TGCAGTGCTAGTCCCACAGATACGCAGTATTTT. Translation: CSASPTDTQYF.

The chain combines TRBV10-3 with TRBJ2-3, with a tentative D call TRBD2 (6 bases). Looked up from germline, CDR1 is ENHRY and CDR2 is SYGVKD. V was pared by 4 bases and J by 4 bases, with 9 bases between. The CDR3 contains 13 residues. In DNA form, the CDR3 reads TGTGCCATCAGTGTTCGGGAGTCAGATACGCAGTATTTT. This encodes CAISVRESDTQYF.

The rearrangement links TRBV2 to TRBJ1-4; perhaps TRBD1 as D (5 bases). The CDR3 has 14 residues. Deletions cut 5 bases from V and 4 bases from J, with 11 bases between. Germline assignment: CDR1 SNHLY and CDR2 FYNNEI. CDR3 amino acids: CASSRGRGNEKLFF. The CDR3 coding sequence is TGTGCCAGCAGTCGGGGACGGGGTAATGAAAAACTGTTTTTT.

CDR3 bases: TGTGCCAGCAGCCCCGGACCAGAAGGAGATACGCAGTATTTT. Translating gives CASSPGPEGDTQYF. The chain employs TRBV11-3 and TRBJ2-3; no firm D call. CDR1 SGHNT and CDR2 YENEEA come from the germline V gene. The length of the CDR3 is 14 residues. The V gene lost 5 bases and the J gene lost 5 bases, with 14 bases spanning the gap.

To note about this clone: The same CDR3 is also encoded by other DNA sequences in this sample. The chain combines TRBV5-1 with TRBJ1-1; D remains unclear. CDR3 length: 13 residues. CDR1 and CDR2 (germline): SGHRS, YFSETQ. Trimming removed 0 bases at V and 3 bases at J, with 6 bases between. As DNA, the CDR3 is TGCGCCAGCAGCTTGGGACCGGACACTGAAGCTTTCTTT. Residues: CASSLGPDTEAFF.

V usage is TRBV7-9 and J usage is TRBJ1-5, with D perhaps TRBD1 (5 bases). Deletions cut 3 bases from V and 6 bases from J, with 12 bases between. Germline loops: CDR1 SEHNR, CDR2 FQNEAQ (reference sequence). CDR3 size: 14 residues. The CDR3 region has the DNA TGTGCCAGCAGCTTTGGGACGCAGGGTCAGCCCCAGCATTTT. Translated: CASSFGTQGQPQHF.

The chain carries TRBV10-3 and TRBJ1-2, with TRBD1 as a possible D gene (5 bases). The CDR3 is made up of 14 amino acids. CDR1 ENHRY and CDR2 SYGVKD come from the germline V gene. Trimming pared 6 bases from V and 1 base from J, leaving 12 bases between. CDR3 protein: CAIRDSGGNYGYTF. Written as DNA, the CDR3 is TGTGCCATCAGAGACAGTGGCGGTAACTATGGCTACACCTTC.

J is TRBJ1-1 and V is TRBV18; D perhaps matches TRBD1 (6 bases). The CDR3 has 16 amino acids. Trimming removed 3 bases from V and 6 bases from J, with 20 bases in between. CDR1 KGHSH and CDR2 LQKENI come from the germline V gene. CDR3 sequence reads: CASSPTGFYGDPEAFF. CDR3 bases: TGTGCCAGCTCACCTACAGGGTTTTATGGCGACCCTGAAGCTTTCTTT.

V and J are TRBV6-6 and TRBJ1-3; no clear D. With 0 bases removed from V and 1 base from J, the gap between germline ends came to 4 bases. Germline V CDR1 and CDR2: MNHNY, SVGAGI (reference sequence). The CDR3 is 14 amino acids. The CDR3 nucleotides read TGTGCCAGCAGTTACTCGAATTCTGGAAACACCATATATTTT. This sequence encodes CASSYSNSGNTIYF.

The sample holds one count of this clone. The chain combines TRBV10-2 with TRBJ2-7; TRBD2 aligns across 7 bases. The germline CDR1 and CDR2 sequences are WSHSY and SAAADI. CDR3 length equals 13 residues. J was trimmed by 7 bases and V by 9 bases; bases with no gene match: 12. CDR3 region: CASTYGEAGEQYF. The CDR3 DNA sequence: TGCGCCAGTACCTACGGTGAAGCGGGGGAGCAGTACTTC.

This chain joins TRBV28 and TRBJ1-5; D is unclear. The CDR3 contains 12 residues. V was clipped by 10 bases and J by 0 bases, with 7 bases between them. Germline assignment: CDR1 MDHEN and CDR2 SYDVKM. In nucleotides, the CDR3 is TGTGCCATCTGCAGTAGCAATCAGCCCCAGCATTTT. Translation: CAICSSNQPQHF.

This clone was picked up a small number of times. The rearrangement uses TRBV7-9 and TRBJ2-7; 8 bases agree with TRBD2. This CDR3 has 15 residues. CDR1 is SEHNR and CDR2 is FQNEAQ in the germline V gene (reference sequence). V lost 1 base and J lost 3; bases outside the gene matches: 5. The CDR3 DNA sequence: TGTGCCAGCAGCTTAGACGGGAGGGCCTTCTACGAGCAGTACTTC. Translation gives CASSLDGRAFYEQYF.

V is TRBV19 and J is TRBJ2-5; 9 bases line up with TRBD1. The trim removed 3 bases at V and 4 bases at J, leaving 3 bases unmatched. The CDR3 is made up of 14 amino acids. Germline V gene data show CDR1 as LNHDA and CDR2 as SQIVND (reference sequence). For the CDR3, the DNA is TGTGCCAGTAGTATGGGACAGGGTGGAGAGACCCAGTACTTC. Protein: CASSMGQGGETQYF.

The V and J genes are TRBV18 and TRBJ1-3; no firm D call. Germline values: CDR1 KGHSH, CDR2 LQKENI. With 3 bases removed from V and 5 bases from J, the gap between germline ends came to 8 bases. The CDR3 has 13 residues. CDR3 DNA sequence: TGTGCCAGCTCACCGGACGGACGAAACACCATATATTTT. Amino acid sequence: CASSPDGRNTIYF.

V gene TRBV5-4 combines with J gene TRBJ2-5, with 12 bases lining up with TRBD2. Germline V gene sequence: CDR1 SGHNT, CDR2 YYREEE (reference sequence). J was trimmed by 7 bases and V by 3 bases; bases with no gene match: 10. The CDR3 loop spans 16 amino acids. This CDR3 is CASSSRLAGAEGTQYF. The CDR3, as DNA: TGTGCCAGCAGCTCCCGACTAGCGGGGGCTGAAGGGACCCAGTACTTC.

This chain uses TRBV28 with TRBJ1-5; D might be TRBD1 (6 bases). V lost 6 bases, J lost 4 bases, and 19 bases lay in between. CDR1 is MDHEN, CDR2 SYDVKM, per germline. CDR3 length: 16 amino acids. In DNA, the CDR3 is TGTGCCAGCAGCCTTAGTCAGGGGAAGTATAATCAGCCCCAGCATTTT. Amino acids: CASSLSQGKYNQPQHF.

The chain is built from TRBV5-1 and TRBJ1-2, with 8 nucleotides matching TRBD1. V shed 4 bases, J shed 6 bases, and the junction held 11 bases outside the gene matches. Germline assignment: CDR1 SGHRS and CDR2 YFSETQ. This CDR3 is 15 amino acids long. In DNA, the CDR3 is TGCGCCAGCAGCAAAAGACAGGGGAGTCCGGATGGCTACACCTTC. It codes for CASSKRQGSPDGYTF.

Regarding this clone: Distinct nucleotide sequences in the sample also encode this CDR3. The chain is built from TRBV7-2 and TRBJ2-1; TRBD2 matches at 10 bases. There are 12 residues in the CDR3. J gave up 7 bases and V 6 bases, and 0 bases lay outside the gene matches. Germline V gene sequence: CDR1 SGHTA, CDR2 FQGNSA. The CDR3, as DNA: TGTGCCAGCAGACTAGCGGGGAATGAGCAGTTCTTC. Translation: CASRLAGNEQFF.

The CDR3 DNA reads as TGCAGCGTTGAAATGGGACAGTCATATGGCTACACCTTC. Amino acid sequence: CSVEMGQSYGYTF. This chain uses TRBV29-1 with TRBJ1-2; TRBD1 aligns across 7 bases. The V gene's germline CDR1 is SQVTM and CDR2 ANQGSEA. This CDR3 comprises 13 residues. V lost 2 bases to trimming and J lost 5 bases; unmatched junction nucleotides: 5.

The rearrangement joins TRBV5-5 to TRBJ1-2; the match to TRBD1 covers 7 bases. The V and J ends lost 4 bases and 7 bases, in that order; junction bases with no gene match: 4. This CDR3 has 12 amino acids. CDR1 and CDR2 from the germline V gene are SGHKS and YYEKEE (reference sequence). CDR3 sequence (DNA): TGTGCCAGCAGCGGCGGGACAGTTGGCTACACCTTC. Its protein product is CASSGGTVGYTF. The variable domain in full, completed from reference TRBV5-5 and TRBJ1-2, reads DAGVTQSPTHLIKTRGQQVTLRCSPISGHKSVSWYQQVLGQGPQFIFQYYEKEERGRGNFPDRFSARQFPNYSSELNVNALLLGDSALYLCASSGGTVGYTFGSGTRLTVV.

This clone was counted once. This rearrangement joins TRBV13 to TRBJ2-6, with D possibly being TRBD1 (6 bases). The CDR3 has 18 residues. In germline, CDR1 is PRHDT, CDR2 FYEKMQ (reference sequence). Trimming removed 4 bases from V and 2 bases from J, with 18 bases in between. The CDR3 region is CASSSQIPGEPGANVLTF. CDR3 bases: TGTGCCAGCAGCTCTCAAATTCCAGGGGAGCCTGGGGCCAACGTCCTGACTTTC. Using reference TRBV13 and TRBJ2-6 for the parts outside the CDR3, the full variable domain is AAGVIQSPRHLIKEKRETATLKCYPIPRHDTVYWYQQGPGQDPQFLISFYEKMQSDKGSIPDRFSAQQFSDYHSELNMSSLELGDSALYFCASSSQIPGEPGANVLTFGAGSRLTVL.

The chain combines TRBV7-9 with TRBJ2-3, with TRBD2 identical over 12 bases. The CDR3 has 16 residues. V lost 3 bases and J lost 5; bases outside the gene matches: 6. The germline gives CDR1 SEHNR, CDR2 FQNEAQ (reference sequence). The CDR3 sequence is CASSLELAGGGDTQYF. The CDR3 nucleotides read TGTGCCAGCAGCTTGGAACTAGCGGGGGGCGGAGATACGCAGTATTTT.

This clone was detected only once. The chain links TRBV2 to TRBJ2-1, with TRBD2 as a possible D gene (5 bases). This CDR3 is built from 12 residues. Germline V gene lookup returns CDR1 SNHLY and CDR2 FYNNEI. V lost 7 bases and J lost 13, with 17 bases in between. The CDR3 DNA follows: TGTGCCAGCACTCCAAGCCGGGATATCCAGTTCTTC. Translated, it gives CASTPSRDIQFF. The full variable domain, rest sourced from reference TRBV2 and TRBJ2-1, is EPEVTQTPSHQVTQMGQEVILRCVPISNHLYFYWYRQILGQKVEFLVSFYNNEISEKSEIFDDQFSVERPDGSNFTLKIRSTKLEDSAMYFCASTPSRDIQFFGPGTRLTVL.